This record covers a single T cell receptor (beta chain). The PCR ran on 60 Vbeta and 13 Jbeta primers. Produced via immunoSEQ multiplex PCR; TCRdb's table is partial and in-frame only. This table holds 110,000 to 150,000 clones, 70% found once. J gave up 3 bases and V 2 bases, and 3 bases lay outside the gene matches. CDR3 length equals 15 residues. Germline V lookup: CDR1 MNHEY, CDR2 SMNVEV (reference sequence). The sample is drawn from a study of cytomegalovirus exposure and HLA in healthy donors. V gene TRBV27 combines with J gene TRBJ1-5; 8 bases map to TRBD1. The clonotype comes from a woman aged 60-75 years in good health and CMV-seropositive. Sequencing was performed on PBMCs. In DNA form, the CDR3 reads TGTGCCAGCAGTTTAGACAGGGGACTCAATCAGCCCCAGCATTTT. Amino acids: CASSLDRGLNQPQHF.